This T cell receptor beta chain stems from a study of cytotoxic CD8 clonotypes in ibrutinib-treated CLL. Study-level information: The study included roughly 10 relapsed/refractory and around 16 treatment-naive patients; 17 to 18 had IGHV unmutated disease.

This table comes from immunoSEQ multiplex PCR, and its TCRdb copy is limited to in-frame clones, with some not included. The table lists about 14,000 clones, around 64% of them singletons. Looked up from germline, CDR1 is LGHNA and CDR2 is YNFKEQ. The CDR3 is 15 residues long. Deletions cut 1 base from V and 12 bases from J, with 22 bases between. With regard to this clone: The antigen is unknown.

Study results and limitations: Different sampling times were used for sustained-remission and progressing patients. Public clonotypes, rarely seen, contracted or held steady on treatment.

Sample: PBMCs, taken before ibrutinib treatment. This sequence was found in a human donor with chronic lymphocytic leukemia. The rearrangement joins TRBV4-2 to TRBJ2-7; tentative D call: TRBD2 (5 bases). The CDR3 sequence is CASSQVSDSSSPRYF. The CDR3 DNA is TGTGCCAGCAGCCAAGTATCGGACTCCTCCTCTCCTCGGTACTTC.